This TCR beta chain appears in the sequencing data of a study of T cells in Graves' hyperthyroidism and ophthalmopathy. General study results and limits: Researchers found most expanded thyroid clonotypes above 0.001 in blood as well.

This clonotype showed up many times. Antigen specificity is unknown. The CDR3 regions of TCR beta were amplified from RNA transcripts. With the HTBI primer set, the TCR CDR3 went through a first round of RT-PCR. Via MiXCR, TCRdb re-called the multiplex PCR reads, giving one row per CDR3 protein. The data hold about 160,000 distinct CDR3 sequences, with 9.4% observed a single time. Uncontrolled infection, other autoimmune disease, pregnancy or lactation barred patients from enrollment. Together with thyroid ultrasound, orbital computed tomography, serum thyroxine and TRAb, clinical symptoms were used for diagnoses. The specimen was blood. The clonotype was recovered from a woman under 30 with Graves' hyperthyroidism that later progressed to Graves' ophthalmopathy.

The CDR3 sequence is CASSLTGGQPLHF. CDR3 bases: TGTGCCAGCAGCTTGACAGGGGGCCAACCCCTCCACTTT. V usage is TRBV11-2 and J usage is TRBJ1-6; 10 bases agree with TRBD1. There are 13 residues in the CDR3. Germline values: CDR1 SGHAT, CDR2 FQNNGV. V was pared by 3 bases and J by 12 bases, with 2 bases of the junction left unmatched.